This is a list of T cell receptor beta chains from one sample in a study of OX40 agonist ivuxolimab in advanced cancers. This table comes from immunoSEQ multiplex PCR, and its TCRdb copy is limited to in-frame clones, with some not included. The sample lists about 43,000 clones; roughly 86% were seen once. Material: CD4+ or CD8+ T cells sorted from blood, obtained in a trial of the OX40 agonist ivuxolimab. These receptors were collected from an adult with an advanced solid tumor such as melanoma, head and neck, liver or kidney cancer. CDR3s include the opening cysteine and the closing phenylalanine or tryptophan.

v_call	j_call	cdr3_length	cdr3_aa
TRBV18	TRBJ2-2	15	CASSPLAPNTGELFF
TRBV2	TRBJ2-2	13	CASSEENTGELFF
TRBV18	TRBJ2-5	15	CASSATRISQETQYF
TRBV10-3	TRBJ2-3	11	CAISVVNTQYF
TRBV21-1	TRBJ2-6	19	CASSKAWTGGLSGANVLTF
TRBV30	TRBJ2-5	15	CAWSGGLAGKETQYF
TRBV5-1	TRBJ2-3	15	CASSLRGGYTDTQYF
TRBV6-5	TRBJ1-3	15	CASSYSGTVRNTIYF
TRBV4-2	TRBJ2-7	14	CASSLESNSYEQYF
TRBV5-4	TRBJ2-2	14	CASSSLSGTGELFF
TRBV7-9	TRBJ2-4	15	CASSLDGGTKNIQYF
TRBV6-5	TRBJ1-1	13	CASSRGVNTEAFF
TRBV2	TRBJ1-5	15	CASSGTDRANQPQHF
TRBV11-3	TRBJ1-5	17	CASSLDQTDISNQPQHF
TRBV6-5	TRBJ2-7	14	CASSRDRASYEQYF
TRBV11-2	TRBJ2-3	13	CASSLSLKDTQYF
TRBV5-1	TRBJ2-2	16	CASSSAGVRGTGELFF
TRBV7-3	TRBJ2-7	13	CASRTEGPYEQYF
TRBV2	TRBJ2-7	15	CASSGTGKKVYEQYF
TRBV5-6	TRBJ2-1	16	CASSLVSGNPYNEQFF
TRBV7-3	TRBJ2-5	15	CASSTGTAFRGAQYF
TRBV5-1	TRBJ2-5	15	CASRFGTSGPETQYF
TRBV5-1	TRBJ2-7	14	CASTRQFGSYEQYF
TRBV5-1	TRBJ2-1	14	CASSLAGRNNEQFF
TRBV28	TRBJ1-4	14	CASGKRTGREKLFF
TRBV11-3	TRBJ2-6	17	CASTPGTGSSGANVLTF
TRBV4-2	TRBJ2-3	20	CASSQNRGTLREGGTDTQYF
TRBV5-1	TRBJ2-5	14	CASSLAAGEETQYF
TRBV2	TRBJ2-7	15	CATGGLSRGGYEQYF
TRBV10-3	TRBJ1-5	15	CASGQGGSTNQPQHF
TRBV2	TRBJ2-7	14	CASSAGGSLGEQYF
TRBV5-8	TRBJ1-1	12	CATNWVNTEAFF
TRBV2	TRBJ1-6	17	CASIRSQLQLTNSPLHF
TRBV5-1	TRBJ1-2	14	CASSPGTGGVGYTF
TRBV7-2	TRBJ2-5	14	CASSSGVRTGEEYF
TRBV21-1	TRBJ2-1	14	CASSSRTGLNEQFF
TRBV9	TRBJ2-3	15	CASSATSGRADTQYF
TRBV5-1	TRBJ2-5	13	CASSLGIQETQYF
TRBV7-3	TRBJ2-1	15	CASSTAAGEHNEQFF
TRBV7-2	TRBJ2-7	14	CASSLSPGTYEQYF
TRBV30	TRBJ2-6	14	CTMGRISGANVLTF
TRBV11-2	TRBJ1-6	14	CASSGASKSSPLHF
TRBV29-1	TRBJ1-5	13	CSVAGQSGQPQHF
TRBV5-1	TRBJ2-3	15	CASSLNSGITDTQYF